The TCR beta chain described here comes from a study of blood T cell repertoires in COVID-19. Authors' processing steps: By means of reference gene primer amplification, nucleated cell counts were estimated. The data were produced by immunoSEQ multiplex PCR, yet TCRdb's version contains in-frame clones alone and is incomplete. That table is the source of V, J and clone size, and D and trimming were worked out from the DNA. The table includes 45,000 to 55,000 clones, about 86% detected once. The sequencing input was peripheral blood. This clonotype was sampled from a man in his 70s with active COVID-19.

The CDR3 DNA follows: TGTGCCAGCAGCTCCCCCTGGGGCAGCTCTGGAAACACCATATATTTT. Its protein product is CASSSPWGSSGNTIYF. The chain employs TRBV7-6 and TRBJ1-3; D possibly corresponds to TRBD1 (5 bases). Germline V gene lookup returns CDR1 SGHVS and CDR2 FNYEAQ. V was shortened by 4 bases and J by 0 bases, with 13 bases between the two germline ends. This CDR3 is 16 amino acids long.